The clone carrying this T cell receptor (beta chain) was counted a single time. Its antigen is not identified. This specimen comes from a study of shared clonotypes between healthy human individuals. The CDR3 is 15 residues long. The ends were cut back, 5 bases at V and 3 bases at J, with 14 bases in the middle. The V gene's germline CDR1 is SEHNR and CDR2 FQNEAQ (reference sequence). Study-level points and caveats: The sole specimen, blood, was sampled, and tissue repertoires likely differ.

Every unsorted PBMC PCR replicate was loaded with around 290 ng DNA, some 31,000 T cell genomes. Profiling relied on immunoSEQ multiplex PCR, and the TCRdb table lists in-frame clones only, not all of them. This table holds about 450,000 clones, 79% found once. This TCR derives from a woman aged 40-49 years in good health. Some clones in this sample may be carry-over from other donors' samples. The specimen sequenced was PBMCs. The chain recombines TRBV7-9 with TRBJ2-1; D unclear. The CDR3: CASSIVHAYYNEQFF. The DNA of the CDR3 is TGTGCCAGCAGCATAGTGCATGCCTACTACAATGAGCAGTTCTTC.